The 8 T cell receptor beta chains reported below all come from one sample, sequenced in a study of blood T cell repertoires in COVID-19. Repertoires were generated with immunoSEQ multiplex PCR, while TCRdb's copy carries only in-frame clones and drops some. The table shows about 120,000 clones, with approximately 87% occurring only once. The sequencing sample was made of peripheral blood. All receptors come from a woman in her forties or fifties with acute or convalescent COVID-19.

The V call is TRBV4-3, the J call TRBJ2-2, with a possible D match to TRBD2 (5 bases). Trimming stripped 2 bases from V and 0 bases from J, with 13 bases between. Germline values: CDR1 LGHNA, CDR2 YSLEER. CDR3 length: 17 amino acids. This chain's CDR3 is CASSQHAAGANTGELFF. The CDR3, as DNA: TGCGCCAGCAGCCAACACGCAGCCGGGGCGAACACCGGGGAGCTGTTTTTT.

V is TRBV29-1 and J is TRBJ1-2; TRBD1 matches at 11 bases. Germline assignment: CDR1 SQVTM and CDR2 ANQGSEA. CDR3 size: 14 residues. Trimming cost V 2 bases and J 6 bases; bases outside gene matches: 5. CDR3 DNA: TGCAGCGTTGAACAAGGACAGGGGGCGCATGGCTACACCTTC. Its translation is CSVEQGQGAHGYTF.

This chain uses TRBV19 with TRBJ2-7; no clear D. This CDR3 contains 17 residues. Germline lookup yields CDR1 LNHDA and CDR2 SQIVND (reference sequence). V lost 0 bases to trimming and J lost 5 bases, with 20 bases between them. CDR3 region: CASSIDSPMGTGDEQYF. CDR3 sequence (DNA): TGTGCCAGTAGTATAGATTCCCCTATGGGTACGGGTGACGAGCAGTACTTC.

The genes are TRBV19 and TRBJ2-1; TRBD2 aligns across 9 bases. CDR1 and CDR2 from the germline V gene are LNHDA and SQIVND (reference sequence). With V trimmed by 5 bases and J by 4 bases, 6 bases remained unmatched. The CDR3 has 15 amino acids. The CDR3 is CASSWSSGAYNEQFF. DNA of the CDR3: TGTGCCAGTAGTTGGTCTAGCGGGGCATACAATGAGCAGTTCTTC. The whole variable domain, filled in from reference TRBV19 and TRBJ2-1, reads DGGITQSPKYLFRKEGQNVTLSCEQNLNHDAMYWYRQDPGQGLRLIYYSQIVNDFQKGDIAEGYSVSREKKESFPLTVTSAQKNPTAFYLCASSWSSGAYNEQFFGPGTRLTVL.

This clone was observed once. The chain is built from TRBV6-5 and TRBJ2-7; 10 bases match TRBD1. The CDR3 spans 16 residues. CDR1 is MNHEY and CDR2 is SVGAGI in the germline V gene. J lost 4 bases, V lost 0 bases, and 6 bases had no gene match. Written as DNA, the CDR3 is TGTGCCAGCAGTTACTCGATGGGACAGGGGAATTACGAGCAGTACTTC. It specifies CASSYSMGQGNYEQYF.

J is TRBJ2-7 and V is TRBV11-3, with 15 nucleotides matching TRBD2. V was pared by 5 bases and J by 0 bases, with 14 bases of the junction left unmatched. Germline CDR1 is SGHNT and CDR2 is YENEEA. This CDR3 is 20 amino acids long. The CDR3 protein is CASSRTSGGVYPINSYEQYF. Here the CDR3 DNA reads TGTGCCAGCAGCCGGACTAGCGGGGGGGTATATCCAATAAACTCCTACGAGCAGTACTTC.

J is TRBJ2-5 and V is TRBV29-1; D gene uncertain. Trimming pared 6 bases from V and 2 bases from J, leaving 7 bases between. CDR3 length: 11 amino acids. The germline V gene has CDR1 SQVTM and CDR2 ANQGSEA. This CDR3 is CSVRPQETQYF. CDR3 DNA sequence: TGCAGCGTGCGTCCTCAAGAGACCCAGTACTTC. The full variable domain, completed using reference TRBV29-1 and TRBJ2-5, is SAVISQKPSRDICQRGTSLTIQCQVDSQVTMMFWYRQQPGQSLTLIATANQGSEATYESGFVIDKFPISRPNLTFSTLTVSNMSPEDSSIYLCSVRPQETQYFGPGTRLLVL.

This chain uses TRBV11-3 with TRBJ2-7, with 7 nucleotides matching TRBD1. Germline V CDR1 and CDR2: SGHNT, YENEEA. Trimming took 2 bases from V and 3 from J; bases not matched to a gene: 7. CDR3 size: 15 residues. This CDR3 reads CASSLPTGVGYEQYF. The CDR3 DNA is TGTGCCAGCAGCTTACCTACAGGGGTGGGCTACGAGCAGTACTTC.